These T cell receptor beta chains were read from a single sample in a study of PD-L1 blockade in urothelial cancer. Generated by immunoSEQ multiplex PCR, the TCRdb table keeps only in-frame clones and is missing some. The sample yields 15,000 to 20,000 clones, approximately 89% seen once. Here the sequenced sample was PBMCs, taken around atezolizumab (anti-PD-L1) treatment. Receptors were obtained from a man in his 70s with urothelial cancer. CDR3s leave out the opening cysteine and the closing phenylalanine or tryptophan. Fields, in order: J gene, clone size, V gene, D gene, CDR3 protein. A D gene is named only where the DNA matches it firmly. Clone size is stated in some rows and not others, as once, few, many or a class when expanded.

j_gene: TRBJ2-5
abundance: -
v_gene: TRBV10-3
d_gene: -
CDR3aa: AISETGMGGATQETQY

j_gene: TRBJ2-3
abundance: -
v_gene: TRBV4-1
d_gene: TRBD2
CDR3aa: ASSQPGLELDTQY

j_gene: TRBJ2-2
abundance: -
v_gene: TRBV25-1
d_gene: -
CDR3aa: ASSEIPAGELF

j_gene: TRBJ2-1
abundance: once
v_gene: TRBV27
d_gene: TRBD1
CDR3aa: ASLTPRDRGYEQF

j_gene: TRBJ1-5
abundance: -
v_gene: TRBV10-3
d_gene: -
CDR3aa: AISEGIDQPQH

j_gene: TRBJ2-5
abundance: -
v_gene: TRBV12-5
d_gene: TRBD2
CDR3aa: ASGAQGLAQETQY

j_gene: TRBJ1-6
abundance: -
v_gene: TRBV6-4
d_gene: -
CDR3aa: ASSGAQNSPLH

j_gene: TRBJ1-4
abundance: -
v_gene: TRBV30
d_gene: -
CDR3aa: AGLLGEKLF

j_gene: TRBJ2-5
abundance: -
v_gene: TRBV5-1
d_gene: -
CDR3aa: ASSGQFGETQY

j_gene: TRBJ1-1
abundance: -
v_gene: TRBV28
d_gene: -
CDR3aa: ASSQGLVEAF

j_gene: TRBJ1-5
abundance: -
v_gene: TRBV19
d_gene: -
CDR3aa: ASTARDIRNSPQH

j_gene: TRBJ1-1
abundance: -
v_gene: TRBV19
d_gene: -
CDR3aa: ASTGFTEAF

j_gene: TRBJ2-7
abundance: -
v_gene: TRBV27
d_gene: -
CDR3aa: ASRSNPGEQY